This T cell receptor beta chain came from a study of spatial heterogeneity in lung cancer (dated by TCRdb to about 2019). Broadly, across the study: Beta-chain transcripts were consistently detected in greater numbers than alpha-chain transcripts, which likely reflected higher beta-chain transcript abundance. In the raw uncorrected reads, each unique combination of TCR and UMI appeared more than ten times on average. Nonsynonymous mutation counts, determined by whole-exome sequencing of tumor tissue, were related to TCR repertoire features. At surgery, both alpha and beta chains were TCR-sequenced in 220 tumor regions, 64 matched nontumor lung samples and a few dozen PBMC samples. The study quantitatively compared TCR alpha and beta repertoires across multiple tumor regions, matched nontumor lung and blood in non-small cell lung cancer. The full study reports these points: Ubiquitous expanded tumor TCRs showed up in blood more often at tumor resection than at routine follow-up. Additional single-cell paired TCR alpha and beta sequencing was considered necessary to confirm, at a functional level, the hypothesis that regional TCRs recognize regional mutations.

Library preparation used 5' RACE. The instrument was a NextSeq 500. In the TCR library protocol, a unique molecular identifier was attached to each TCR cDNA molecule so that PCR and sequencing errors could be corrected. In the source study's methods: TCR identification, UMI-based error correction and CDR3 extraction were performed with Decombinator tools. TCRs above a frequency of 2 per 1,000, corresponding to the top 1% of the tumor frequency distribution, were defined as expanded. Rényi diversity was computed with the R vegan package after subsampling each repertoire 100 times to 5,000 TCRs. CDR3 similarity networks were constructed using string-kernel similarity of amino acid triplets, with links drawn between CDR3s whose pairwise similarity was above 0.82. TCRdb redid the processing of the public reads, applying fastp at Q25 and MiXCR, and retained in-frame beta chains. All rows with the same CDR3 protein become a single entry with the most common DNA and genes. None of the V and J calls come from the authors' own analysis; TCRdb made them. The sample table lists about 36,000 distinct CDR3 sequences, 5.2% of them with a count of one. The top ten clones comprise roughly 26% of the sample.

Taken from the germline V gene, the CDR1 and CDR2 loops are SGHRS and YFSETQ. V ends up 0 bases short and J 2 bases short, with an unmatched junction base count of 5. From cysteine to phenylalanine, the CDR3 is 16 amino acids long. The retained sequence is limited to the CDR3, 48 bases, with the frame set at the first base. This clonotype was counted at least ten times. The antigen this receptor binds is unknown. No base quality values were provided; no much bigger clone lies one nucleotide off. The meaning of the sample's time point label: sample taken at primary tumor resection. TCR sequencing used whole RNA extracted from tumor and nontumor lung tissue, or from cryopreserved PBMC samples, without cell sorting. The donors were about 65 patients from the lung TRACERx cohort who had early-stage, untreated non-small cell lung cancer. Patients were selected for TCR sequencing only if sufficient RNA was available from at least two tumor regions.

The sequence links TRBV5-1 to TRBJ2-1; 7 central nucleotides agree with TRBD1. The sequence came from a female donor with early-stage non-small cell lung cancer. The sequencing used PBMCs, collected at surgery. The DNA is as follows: TGCGCCAGCAGCTTGGCCCCCCAGGGGGCCTACAATGAGCAGTTCTTC. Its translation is CASSLAPQGAYNEQFF.